Included here is one TCR beta chain sequence, with context. Its antigen is unknown. This CDR3 region has 13 residues. V shed 10 bases and J 2 bases; nucleotides not matched to a gene: 6. Germline CDR1 reads KGHDR; CDR2 reads SFDVKD. The data are from a study of T cell responses to AZD1222 COVID-19 vaccine. Study findings and constraints: Among those given AZD1222, only five or six were seropositive at baseline. Among vaccine-associated CD4 TCRs, coverage spanned spike, with dominance at 160-218 and 743-854.

The repertoire was sequenced with immunoSEQ multiplex PCR; TCRdb's copy has only in-frame clones and lacks some. The repertoire has about 130,000 clones, roughly 91% of them found once; the top ten carry more than 1%. The sample consisted of peripheral blood, taken 28 days after the second AZD1222 dose. The TCR originated in an adult who received the AZD1222 COVID-19 vaccine. The rearrangement uses TRBV24-1 and TRBJ2-5; 7 bases are a match to TRBD2. CDR3 loop: CATGLAAQETQYF. CDR3 DNA: TGTGCCACGGGCCTAGCGGCACAAGAGACCCAGTACTTC.